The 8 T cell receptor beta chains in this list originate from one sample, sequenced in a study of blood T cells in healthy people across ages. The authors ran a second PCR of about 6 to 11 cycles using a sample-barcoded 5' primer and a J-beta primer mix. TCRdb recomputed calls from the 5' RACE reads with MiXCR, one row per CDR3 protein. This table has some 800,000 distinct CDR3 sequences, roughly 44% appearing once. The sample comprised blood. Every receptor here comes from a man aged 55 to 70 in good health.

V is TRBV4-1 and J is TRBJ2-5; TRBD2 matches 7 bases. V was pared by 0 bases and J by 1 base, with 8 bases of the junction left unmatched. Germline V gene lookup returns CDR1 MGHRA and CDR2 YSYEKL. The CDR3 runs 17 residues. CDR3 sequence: CASSQDLSGALQETQYF. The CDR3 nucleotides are TGCGCCAGCAGCCAAGACCTAAGCGGGGCCCTCCAAGAGACCCAGTACTTC.

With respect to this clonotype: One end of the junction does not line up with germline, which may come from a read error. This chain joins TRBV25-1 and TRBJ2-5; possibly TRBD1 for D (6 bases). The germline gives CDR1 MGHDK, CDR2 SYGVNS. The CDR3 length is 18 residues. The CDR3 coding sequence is TGTGGCAGCAGTGAATATCCAACGGCGGGTACAGGGCAGGAGACCCAGTACTTC. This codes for CGSSEYPTAGTGQETQYF. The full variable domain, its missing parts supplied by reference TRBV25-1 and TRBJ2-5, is EADIYQTPRYLVIGTGKKITLECSQTMGHDKMYWYQQDPGMELHLIHYSYGVNSTEKGDLSSESTVSRIRTEHFPLTLESARPSHTSQYLCGSSEYPTAGTGQETQYFGPGTRLLVL.

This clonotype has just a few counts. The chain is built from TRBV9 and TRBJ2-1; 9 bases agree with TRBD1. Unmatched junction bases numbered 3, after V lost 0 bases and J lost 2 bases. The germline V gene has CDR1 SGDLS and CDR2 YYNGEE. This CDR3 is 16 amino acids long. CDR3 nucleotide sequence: TGTGCCAGCAGCGTAGCGGGACAGGGCACCTACAATGAGCAGTTCTTC. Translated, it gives CASSVAGQGTYNEQFF.

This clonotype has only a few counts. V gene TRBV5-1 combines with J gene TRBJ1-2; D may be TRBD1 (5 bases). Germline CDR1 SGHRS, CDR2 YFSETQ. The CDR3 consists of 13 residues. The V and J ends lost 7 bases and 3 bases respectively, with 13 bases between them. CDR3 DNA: TGCGCCAGCCAGGACCAGGGACACTATGGCTACACCTTC. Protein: CASQDQGHYGYTF.

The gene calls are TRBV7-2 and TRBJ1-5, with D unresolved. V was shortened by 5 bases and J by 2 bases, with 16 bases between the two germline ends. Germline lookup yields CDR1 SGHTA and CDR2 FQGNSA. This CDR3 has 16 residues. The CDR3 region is CASSQIPDSGNQPQHF. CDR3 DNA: TGTGCCAGCAGCCAAATCCCTGATTCCGGCAATCAGCCCCAGCATTTT.

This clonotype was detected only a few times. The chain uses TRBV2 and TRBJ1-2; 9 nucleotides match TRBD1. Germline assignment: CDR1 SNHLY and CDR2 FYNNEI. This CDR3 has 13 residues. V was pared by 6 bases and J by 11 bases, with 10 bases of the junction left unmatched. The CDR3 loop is CASSVPGQGFYTF. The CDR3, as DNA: TGTGCCAGCAGCGTCCCGGGACAGGGTTTTTACACCTTC.

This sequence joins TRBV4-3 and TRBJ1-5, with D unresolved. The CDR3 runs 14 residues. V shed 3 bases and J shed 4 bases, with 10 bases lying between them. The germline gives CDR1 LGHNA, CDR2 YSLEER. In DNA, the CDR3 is TGCGCCAGCAGCCAGGACCTGGGGAATCAGCCCCAGCATTTT. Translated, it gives CASSQDLGNQPQHF.

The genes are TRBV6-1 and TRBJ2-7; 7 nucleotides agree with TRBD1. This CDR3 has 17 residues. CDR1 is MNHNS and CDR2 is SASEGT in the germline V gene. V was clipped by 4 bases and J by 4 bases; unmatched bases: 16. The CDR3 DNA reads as TGTGCCAGCAGTGGTTGGGGTATGCAGGGACAGCCATACGAGCAGTACTTC. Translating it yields CASSGWGMQGQPYEQYF.